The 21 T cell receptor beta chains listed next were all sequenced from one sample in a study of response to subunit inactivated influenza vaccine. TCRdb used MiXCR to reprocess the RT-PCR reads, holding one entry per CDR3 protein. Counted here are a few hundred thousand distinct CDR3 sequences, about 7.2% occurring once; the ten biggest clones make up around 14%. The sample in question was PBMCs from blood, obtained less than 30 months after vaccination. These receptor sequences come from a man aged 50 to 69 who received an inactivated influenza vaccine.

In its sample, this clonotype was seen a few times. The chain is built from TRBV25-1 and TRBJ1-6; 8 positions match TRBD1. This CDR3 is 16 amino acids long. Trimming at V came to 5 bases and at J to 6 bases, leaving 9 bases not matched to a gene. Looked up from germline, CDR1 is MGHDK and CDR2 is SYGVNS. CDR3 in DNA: TGTGCCAGCAGTTCCCAAGCTACAGGGGGTAATTCACCCCTCCACTTT. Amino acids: CASSSQATGGNSPLHF.

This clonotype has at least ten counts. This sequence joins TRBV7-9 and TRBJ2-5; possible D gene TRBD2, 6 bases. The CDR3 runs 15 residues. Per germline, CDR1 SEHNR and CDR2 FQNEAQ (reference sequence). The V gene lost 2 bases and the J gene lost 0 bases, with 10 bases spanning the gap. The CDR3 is CASSLIAEYQETQYF. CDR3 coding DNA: TGTGCCAGCAGCTTAATAGCGGAGTACCAAGAGACCCAGTACTTC.

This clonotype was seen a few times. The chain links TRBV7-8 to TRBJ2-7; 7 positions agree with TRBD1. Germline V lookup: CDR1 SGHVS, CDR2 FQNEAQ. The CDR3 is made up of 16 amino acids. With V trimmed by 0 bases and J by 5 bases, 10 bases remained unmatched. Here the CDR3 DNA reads TGTGCCAGCAGCTTAGCTAAGATGCTCAGGGGGAACGAGCAGTACTTC. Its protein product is CASSLAKMLRGNEQYF.

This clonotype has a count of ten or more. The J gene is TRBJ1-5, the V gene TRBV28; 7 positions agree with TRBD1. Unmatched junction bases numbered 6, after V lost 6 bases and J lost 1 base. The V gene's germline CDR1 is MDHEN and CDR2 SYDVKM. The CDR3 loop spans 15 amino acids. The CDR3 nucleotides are TGTGCCAGCAGCAGATACAGGGGAAGCAATCAGCCCCAGCATTTT. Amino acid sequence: CASSRYRGSNQPQHF.

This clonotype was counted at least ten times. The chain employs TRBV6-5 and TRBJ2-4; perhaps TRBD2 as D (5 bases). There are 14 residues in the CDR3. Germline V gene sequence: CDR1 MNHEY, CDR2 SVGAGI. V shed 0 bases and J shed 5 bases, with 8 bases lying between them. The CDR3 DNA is TGTGCCAGCAGTTACTCCGGGGTCCAAAACATTCAGTACTTC. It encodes CASSYSGVQNIQYF.

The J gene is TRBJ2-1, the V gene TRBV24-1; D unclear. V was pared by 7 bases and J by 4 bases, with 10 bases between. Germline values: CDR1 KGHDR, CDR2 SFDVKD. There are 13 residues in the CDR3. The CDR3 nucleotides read TGTGCCACCAGGGCCGACACTTACAATGAGCAGTTCTTC. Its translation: CATRADTYNEQFF.

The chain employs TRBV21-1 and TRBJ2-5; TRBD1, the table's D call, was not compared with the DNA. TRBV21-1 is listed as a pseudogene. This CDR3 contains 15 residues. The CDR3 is CASSNLSGGRETQYF. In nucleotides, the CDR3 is TGTGCCAGCAGCAATCTATCCGGGGGTCGGGAGACCCAGTACTTC.

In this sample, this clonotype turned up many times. CDR3 nucleotide sequence: TGTGCCAGCAGCGGAGAGTCCCCGGACGGGACAGTGTTAAACTACGAGCAGTACTTC. Amino acids: CASSGESPDGTVLNYEQYF. V gene TRBV9 combines with J gene TRBJ2-7; 7 nucleotides match TRBD1. V lost 3 bases to trimming and J lost 3 bases; unmatched junction nucleotides: 21. The CDR3 covers 19 residues. The germline CDR1 and CDR2 sequences are SGDLS and YYNGEE.

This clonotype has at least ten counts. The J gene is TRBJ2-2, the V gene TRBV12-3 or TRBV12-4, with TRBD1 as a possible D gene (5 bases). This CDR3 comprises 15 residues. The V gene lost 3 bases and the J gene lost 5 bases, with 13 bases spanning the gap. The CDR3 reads CASSFRQGRTGELFF. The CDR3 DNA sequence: TGTGCCAGCAGTTTTCGGCAGGGAAGGACCGGGGAGCTGTTTTTT.

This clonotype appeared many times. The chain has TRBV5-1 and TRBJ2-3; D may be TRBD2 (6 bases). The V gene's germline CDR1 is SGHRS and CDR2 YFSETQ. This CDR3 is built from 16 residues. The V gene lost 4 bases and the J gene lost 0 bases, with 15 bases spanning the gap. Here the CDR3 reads CASSLGLATSTDTQYF. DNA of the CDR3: TGCGCCAGCAGCCTGGGACTGGCAACTAGCACAGATACGCAGTATTTT.

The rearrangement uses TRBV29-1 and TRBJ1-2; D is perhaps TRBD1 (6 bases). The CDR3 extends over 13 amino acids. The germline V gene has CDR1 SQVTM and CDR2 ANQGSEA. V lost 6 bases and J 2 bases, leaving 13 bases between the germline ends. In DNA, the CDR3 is TGCAGCGTGGGGGCCGCTTTCAACTATGGCTACACCTTC. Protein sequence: CSVGAAFNYGYTF.

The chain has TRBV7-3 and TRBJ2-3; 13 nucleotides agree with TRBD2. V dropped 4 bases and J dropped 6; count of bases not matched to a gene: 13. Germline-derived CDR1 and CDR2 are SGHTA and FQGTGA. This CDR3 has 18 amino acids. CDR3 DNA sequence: TGTGCCAGCAGCTCCCTCGGACTAGCGGGAGAAGTCGCTGATACGCAGTATTTT. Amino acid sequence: CASSSLGLAGEVADTQYF.

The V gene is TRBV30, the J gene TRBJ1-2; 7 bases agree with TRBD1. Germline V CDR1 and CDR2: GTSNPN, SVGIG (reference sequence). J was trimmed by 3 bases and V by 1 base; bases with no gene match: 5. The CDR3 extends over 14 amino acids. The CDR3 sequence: CAWSGQGVYYGYTF. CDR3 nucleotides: TGTGCCTGGAGTGGTCAGGGGGTTTACTATGGCTACACCTTC. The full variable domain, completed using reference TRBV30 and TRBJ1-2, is SQTIHQWPATLVQPVGSPLSLECTVEGTSNPNLYWYRQAAGRGLQLLFYSVGIGQISSEVPQNLSASRPQDRQFILSSKKLLLSDSGFYLCAWSGQGVYYGYTFGSGTRLTVV.

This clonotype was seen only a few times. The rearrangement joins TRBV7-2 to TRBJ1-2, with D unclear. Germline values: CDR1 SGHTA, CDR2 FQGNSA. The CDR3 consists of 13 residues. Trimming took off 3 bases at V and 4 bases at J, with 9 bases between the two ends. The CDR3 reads CASSFTWAYGYTF. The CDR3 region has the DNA TGTGCCAGCAGCTTTACGTGGGCCTATGGCTACACCTTC.

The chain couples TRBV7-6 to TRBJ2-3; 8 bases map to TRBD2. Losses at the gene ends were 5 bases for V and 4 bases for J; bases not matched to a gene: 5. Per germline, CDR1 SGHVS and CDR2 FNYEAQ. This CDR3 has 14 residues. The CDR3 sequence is CASSIGLAADTQYF. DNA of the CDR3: TGTGCCAGCAGCATAGGACTAGCAGCAGATACGCAGTATTTT.

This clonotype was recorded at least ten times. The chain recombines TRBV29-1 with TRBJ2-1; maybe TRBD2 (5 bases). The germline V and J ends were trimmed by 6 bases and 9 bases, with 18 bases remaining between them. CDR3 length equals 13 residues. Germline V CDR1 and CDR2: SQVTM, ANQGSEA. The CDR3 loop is CSVKNRGRGEQFF. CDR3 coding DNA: TGCAGCGTCAAAAACAGAGGGCGTGGTGAGCAGTTCTTC.

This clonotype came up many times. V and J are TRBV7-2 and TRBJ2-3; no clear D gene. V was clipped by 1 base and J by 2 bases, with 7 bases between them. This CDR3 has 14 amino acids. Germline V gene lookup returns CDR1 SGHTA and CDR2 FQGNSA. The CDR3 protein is CASSLGPVTDTQYF. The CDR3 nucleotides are TGTGCCAGCAGCTTAGGACCAGTCACAGATACGCAGTATTTT. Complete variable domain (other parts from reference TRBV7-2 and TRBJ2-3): GAGVSQSPSNKVTEKGKDVELRCDPISGHTALYWYRQSLGQGLEFLIYFQGNSAPDKSGLPSDRFSAERTGGSVSTLTIQRTQQEDSAVYLCASSLGPVTDTQYFGPGTRLTVL.

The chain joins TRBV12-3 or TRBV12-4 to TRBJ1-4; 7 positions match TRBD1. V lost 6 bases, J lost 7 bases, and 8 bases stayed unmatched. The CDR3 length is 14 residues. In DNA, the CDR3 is TGTGCCAGCAGACTAGGGGGCGCCTCTGAAAAACTGTTTTTT. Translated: CASRLGGASEKLFF.

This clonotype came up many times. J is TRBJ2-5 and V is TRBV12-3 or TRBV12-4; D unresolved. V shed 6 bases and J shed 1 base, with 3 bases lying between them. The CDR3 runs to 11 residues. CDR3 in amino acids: CASRSQETQYF. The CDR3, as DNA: TGTGCCAGCAGAAGCCAAGAGACCCAGTACTTC.

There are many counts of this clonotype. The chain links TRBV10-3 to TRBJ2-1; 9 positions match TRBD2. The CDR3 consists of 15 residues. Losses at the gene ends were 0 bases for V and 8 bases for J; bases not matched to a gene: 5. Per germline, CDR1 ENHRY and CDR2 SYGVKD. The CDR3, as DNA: TGTGCCATCAGTGAGTCTGGGACTAGCAGCTATGAGCAGTTCTTC. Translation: CAISESGTSSYEQFF.

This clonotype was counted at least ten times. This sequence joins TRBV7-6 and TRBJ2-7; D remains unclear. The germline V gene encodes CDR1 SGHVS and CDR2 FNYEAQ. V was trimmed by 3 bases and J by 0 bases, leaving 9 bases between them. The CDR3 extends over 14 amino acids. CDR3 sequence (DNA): TGTGCCAGCAGCTTGGAGAGGACCTCCTACGAGCAGTACTTC. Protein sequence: CASSLERTSYEQYF.